Presented here are 8 T cell receptor beta chains from one specimen sequenced in a study of glioma-infiltrating T cells after dendritic cell vaccination. The time point is: after dendritic cell vaccination, including at tumor progression/relapse. Repertoires were generated with immunoSEQ multiplex PCR, while TCRdb's copy carries only in-frame clones and drops some. The sample has tens of thousands of clones; about 80% are singletons. Here the sequenced sample was blood, taken after dendritic cell vaccination. These receptors all stem from a human donor with glioblastoma.

This chain joins TRBV10-3 and TRBJ2-1; the D is unclear. The CDR3 covers 15 residues. V lost 0 bases and J 4 bases, leaving 10 bases between the germline ends. Germline V CDR1 and CDR2: ENHRY, SYGVKD. CDR3: CAISESDSRYNEQFF. The CDR3 bases are TGTGCCATCAGTGAGTCCGATAGCAGATACAATGAGCAGTTCTTC.

The CDR3 reads CASTATGPLNTIYF. The DNA for the CDR3 is TGCGCCAGCACCGCGACAGGGCCACTAAACACCATATATTTT. The chain combines TRBV10-1 with TRBJ1-3, with 7 bases lining up with TRBD1. The CDR3 consists of 14 residues. V lost 7 bases to trimming and J lost 6 bases; unmatched junction nucleotides: 9. Germline V gene sequence: CDR1 WNHNN, CDR2 SYGVQD (reference sequence).

The J gene is TRBJ2-5, the V gene TRBV7-8; D might be TRBD1 (6 bases). The J call may be mistaken, given a closer DNA end match to TRBJ2-7. CDR1 and CDR2 from the germline V gene are SGHVS and FQNEAQ. The CDR3 extends over 14 amino acids. CDR3 loop: CASSFTGSSYEQYF. CDR3 nucleotide sequence: TGTGCCAGCAGCTTTACAGGGAGCTCCTACGAGCAGTACTTC.

The V gene is TRBV27, the J gene TRBJ2-2; 7 nucleotides align to TRBD1. Germline-derived CDR1 and CDR2 are MNHEY and SMNVEV (reference sequence). CDR3 length: 16 amino acids. The trim removed 6 bases at V and 10 bases at J, leaving 17 bases unmatched. CDR3 region: CASSRTIVQTGPELFF. The CDR3 DNA is TGTGCCAGCAGCCGGACCATTGTTCAGACAGGGCCGGAGCTGTTTTTT.

This clone was seen a few times. For the CDR3, the DNA is TGTGCCAGCAGCCTCTTGGGACAGGGGACCTATGGCTACACCTTC. Protein product: CASSLLGQGTYGYTF. J is TRBJ1-2 and V is TRBV6-6, with 10 bases that match TRBD1. The germline V gene has CDR1 MNHNY and CDR2 SVGAGI (reference sequence). V lost 6 bases, J lost 4 bases, and 8 bases stayed unmatched. The CDR3 has 15 amino acids.

The chain carries TRBV7-9 and TRBJ1-1; D gene uncertain. This CDR3 spans 15 amino acids. Germline V gene lookup returns CDR1 SEHNR and CDR2 FQNEAQ (reference sequence). V dropped 3 bases and J dropped 1 base, with 12 bases sitting between them. The CDR3 here is CASSLLAPENTEAFF. CDR3 DNA sequence: TGTGCCAGCAGCTTGTTGGCTCCCGAGAACACTGAAGCTTTCTTT.

This chain joins TRBV7-3 and TRBJ2-3; TRBD2 aligns across 15 bases. V gave up 2 bases and J gave up 7 bases; unmatched junction bases: 4. This CDR3 comprises 16 residues. Germline loops: CDR1 SGHTA, CDR2 FQGTGA. The CDR3 coding sequence is TGTGCCAGCAGCTTAGGGGGACTAGCGGGGGGTTATACGCAGTATTTT. This codes for CASSLGGLAGGYTQYF.

The J gene is TRBJ2-2, the V gene TRBV19; TRBD2 matches at 13 bases. The CDR3 contains 18 residues. V was pared by 6 bases and J by 6 bases, with 13 bases of the junction left unmatched. Germline V CDR1 and CDR2: LNHDA, SQIVND (reference sequence). CDR3 DNA sequence: TGTGCCAGTAGCCTTGGACTAGCGGGGGCCATAATGTCCGGGGAGCTGTTTTTT. The encoded protein is CASSLGLAGAIMSGELFF.